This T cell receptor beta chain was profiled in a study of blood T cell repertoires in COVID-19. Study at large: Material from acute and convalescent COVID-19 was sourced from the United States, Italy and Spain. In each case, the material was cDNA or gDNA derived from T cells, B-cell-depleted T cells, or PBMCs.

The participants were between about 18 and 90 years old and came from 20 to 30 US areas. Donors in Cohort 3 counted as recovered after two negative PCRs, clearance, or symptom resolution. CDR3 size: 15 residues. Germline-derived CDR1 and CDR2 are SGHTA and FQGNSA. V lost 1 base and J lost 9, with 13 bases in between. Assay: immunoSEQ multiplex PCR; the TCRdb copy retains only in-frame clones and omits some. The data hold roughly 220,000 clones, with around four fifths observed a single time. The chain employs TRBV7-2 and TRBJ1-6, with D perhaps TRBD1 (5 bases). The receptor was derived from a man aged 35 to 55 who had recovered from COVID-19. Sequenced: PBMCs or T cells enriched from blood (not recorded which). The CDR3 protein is CASSLDGGSGSPLHF. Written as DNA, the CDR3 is TGTGCCAGCAGCTTAGACGGGGGGAGCGGTTCACCCCTCCACTTT.